Shown below are 29 T cell receptor beta chains from a single sample sequenced in a study of shared clonotypes between healthy human individuals. Assay: immunoSEQ multiplex PCR; the TCRdb copy retains only in-frame clones and omits some. Found here are roughly 2,000,000 clones, about 95% of them singletons; the top ten hold more than 0.95%. It was CD45RO-negative cells, positively selected for CCR7, that made up naive CD8 cells, with terminally differentiated effector memory CD45RA+ cells excluded. Material for sequencing was naive CD8+ T cells sorted from blood. The receptors stem from a man aged 18 to 35 in good health.

This chain uses TRBV29-1 with TRBJ1-2; D is unresolved. Germline loops: CDR1 SQVTM, CDR2 ANQGSEA. There are 13 residues in the CDR3. Trimming took 1 base from V and 3 from J, leaving 9 bases between them. The CDR3 spells CSVEAADHYGYTF. As DNA, the CDR3 is TGCAGCGTTGAAGCCGCCGACCACTATGGCTACACCTTC. Combining the CDR3 with reference TRBV29-1 and TRBJ1-2 gives the whole variable domain SAVISQKPSRDICQRGTSLTIQCQVDSQVTMMFWYRQQPGQSLTLIATANQGSEATYESGFVIDKFPISRPNLTFSTLTVSNMSPEDSSIYLCSVEAADHYGYTFGSGTRLTVV.

The gene calls are TRBV28 and TRBJ2-2, with TRBD2 matching over 10 bases. The CDR3 loop spans 15 amino acids. Germline CDR1 and CDR2: MDHEN and SYDVKM. The V gene end was trimmed by 7 bases and the J gene end by 3 bases; junction bases not matched to a gene: 5. This CDR3 is CASNPAGGYTGELFF. DNA of the CDR3: TGTGCCAGCAATCCAGCGGGAGGGTACACCGGGGAGCTGTTTTTT.

The DNA for the CDR3 is TGTGCCAGCAGTGAAGCGCTTGATTCAGGGGGGCTGAACACTGAAGCTTTCTTT. Encoded protein: CASSEALDSGGLNTEAFF. The chain carries TRBV2 and TRBJ1-1, with TRBD1 matching over 7 bases. The germline V gene has CDR1 SNHLY and CDR2 FYNNEI. V was pared by 0 bases and J by 0 bases, with 10 bases of the junction left unmatched. There are 18 residues in the CDR3.

The rearrangement joins TRBV9 to TRBJ2-5, with D maybe TRBD2 (6 bases). CDR3 length equals 14 residues. Trimming left V 3 bases short and J 0 bases short, with 9 bases between. The germline V gene has CDR1 SGDLS and CDR2 YYNGEE. CDR3 protein: CASSASVYQETQYF. The CDR3 DNA is TGTGCCAGCAGCGCTAGCGTCTACCAAGAGACCCAGTACTTC. Based on the CDR3 plus reference TRBV9 and TRBJ2-5, the full variable domain is DSGVTQTPKHLITATGQRVTLRCSPRSGDLSVYWYQQSLDQGLQFLIQYYNGEERAKGNILERFSAQQFPDLHSELNLSSLELGDSALYFCASSASVYQETQYFGPGTRLLVL.

The chain links TRBV7-9 to TRBJ2-5; 7 bases agree with TRBD2. Germline trimming cut 5 bases from V and 2 bases from J; bases unmatched to any gene: 11. In germline, CDR1 is SEHNR, CDR2 FQNEAQ (reference sequence). The length of the CDR3 is 16 residues. The CDR3 sequence: CASSEIHSGPQETQYF. The DNA for the CDR3 is TGTGCCAGCAGCGAGATCCATAGCGGGCCACAAGAGACCCAGTACTTC.

The chain combines TRBV27 with TRBJ2-2; a possible D gene is TRBD2 (7 bases). Trimming cost V 5 bases and J 0 bases, with 16 bases left between them. Germline V gene lookup returns CDR1 MNHEY and CDR2 SMNVEV (reference sequence). CDR3 length equals 17 residues. Here the CDR3 DNA reads TGTGCCAGCAGTCCCCTCAGAGGGGGGGCGAACACCGGGGAGCTGTTTTTT. It codes for CASSPLRGGANTGELFF.

CDR3 loop: CAWSGGAGTTYEQYF. CDR3 in DNA: TGTGCCTGGAGTGGCGGAGCGGGGACCACCTACGAGCAGTACTTC. The chain links TRBV30 to TRBJ2-7, with 7 nucleotides matching TRBD2. There are 15 residues in the CDR3. Germline CDR1 GTSNPN, CDR2 SVGIG (reference sequence). V lost 1 base and J lost 2; bases outside the gene matches: 8.

J is TRBJ1-2 and V is TRBV4-3; no clear D gene. The CDR3 contains 15 residues. Trimming removed 0 bases at V and 3 bases at J, with 11 bases between. Germline V CDR1 and CDR2: LGHNA, YSLEER. The CDR3 loop reads CASSQDRSGYYGYTF. CDR3 DNA: TGCGCCAGCAGCCAAGATCGGTCGGGGTACTATGGCTACACCTTC.

The rearrangement joins TRBV10-2 to TRBJ1-4; TRBD1 is a possible D gene (6 bases). The V gene lost 4 bases and the J gene lost 1 base, with 10 bases spanning the gap. The CDR3 is made up of 15 amino acids. Germline values: CDR1 WSHSY, CDR2 SAAADI. The CDR3 here is CASSGLQGTNEKLFF. The CDR3 coding sequence is TGCGCCAGCAGTGGTCTACAGGGAACTAATGAAAAACTGTTTTTT.

This clone was recorded once. The V gene is TRBV5-8, the J gene TRBJ2-7; tentative D call: TRBD2 (6 bases). Germline assignment: CDR1 SGHTS and CDR2 YDEGEE. The CDR3 totals 14 residues. Deletions cut 4 bases from V and 2 bases from J, with 13 bases between. The DNA for the CDR3 is TGTGCCAGCAGCCAGATACTAGCCGCCTACGAGCAGTACTTC. Protein: CASSQILAAYEQYF.

The chain joins TRBV7-9 to TRBJ2-1; unclear D gene. Germline CDR1 reads SEHNR; CDR2 reads FQNEAQ (reference sequence). The CDR3 is 15 residues long. V was clipped by 3 bases and J by 7 bases, with 16 bases between them. The DNA for the CDR3 is TGTGCCAGCAGCTTGAGCAGTGATTTCCAGAATGAGCAGTTCTTC. Translating it yields CASSLSSDFQNEQFF.

This clone was counted once. The chain recombines TRBV5-4 with TRBJ2-1, with 10 nucleotides matching TRBD2. Germline CDR1 and CDR2: SGHNT and YYREEE (reference sequence). CDR3 size: 15 residues. Trimming removed 2 bases from V and 8 bases from J; junction bases left unmatched: 7. The CDR3: CASSLWTSGNDEQFF. Here the CDR3 DNA reads TGTGCCAGCAGCTTATGGACTAGCGGTAACGATGAGCAGTTCTTC. Full variable domain (rest looked up from reference TRBV5-4 and TRBJ2-1): ETGVTQSPTHLIKTRGQQVTLRCSSQSGHNTVSWYQQALGQGPQFIFQYYREEENGRGNFPPRFSGLQFPNYSSELNVNALELDDSALYLCASSLWTSGNDEQFFGPGTRLTVL.

The V gene is TRBV5-8, the J gene TRBJ2-2; TRBD1 matches at 7 bases. Germline lookup yields CDR1 SGHTS and CDR2 YDEGEE. The CDR3 loop spans 15 amino acids. Unmatched junction bases numbered 4, after V lost 1 base and J lost 4 bases. CDR3 protein: CASSLTGAGTGELFF. Written as DNA, the CDR3 is TGTGCCAGCAGCTTGACAGGGGCGGGCACCGGGGAGCTGTTTTTT. Full variable domain (missing parts from reference TRBV5-8 and TRBJ2-2): EAGVTQSPTHLIKTRGQQATLRCSPISGHTSVYWYQQALGLGLQFLLWYDEGEERNRGNFPPRFSGRQFPNYSSELNVNALELEDSALYLCASSLTGAGTGELFFGEGSRLTVL.

The chain uses TRBV25-1 and TRBJ2-3, with 10 bases identical to TRBD2. The CDR3 is made up of 15 amino acids. CDR1 MGHDK and CDR2 SYGVNS come from the germline V gene. J lost 1 base, V lost 6 bases, and 4 bases had no gene match. The CDR3 DNA follows: TGTGCCAGCAGGCTAGCGGGGGCCGGCACAGATACGCAGTATTTT. Protein: CASRLAGAGTDTQYF.

The chain couples TRBV27 to TRBJ1-1; weak D call: TRBD1 (6 bases). This CDR3 comprises 14 residues. CDR1 and CDR2 (germline): MNHEY, SMNVEV (reference sequence). The V and J ends lost 3 bases and 7 bases respectively, with 15 bases between them. Here the CDR3 reads CASSFRPMDSEAFF. CDR3 coding DNA: TGTGCCAGCAGTTTCCGCCCGATGGACAGTGAAGCTTTCTTT.

This clone appeared once. In DNA, the CDR3 is TGTGCCGCCAGCCCTGGGGTCTCTAGCACAGATACGCAGTATTTT. Translating gives CAASPGVSSTDTQYF. The chain employs TRBV6-1 and TRBJ2-3; D not resolved. V was shortened by 11 bases and J by 0 bases, with 18 bases between the two germline ends. Germline V gene sequence: CDR1 MNHNS, CDR2 SASEGT. The CDR3 runs 15 residues.

The chain joins TRBV5-1 to TRBJ2-2, with D possibly TRBD2 on 5 matching bases. Germline loops: CDR1 SGHRS, CDR2 YFSETQ. V lost 2 bases, J lost 3 bases, and 11 bases lay in between. The CDR3 is 15 amino acids. The CDR3 is CASSFKWEHTGELFF. The CDR3 DNA sequence: TGCGCCAGCAGCTTTAAGTGGGAGCACACCGGGGAGCTGTTTTTT.

The chain couples TRBV25-1 to TRBJ1-5; D call uncertain. CDR3 length: 14 amino acids. Germline values: CDR1 MGHDK, CDR2 SYGVNS. Trimming cost V 3 bases and J 1 base, with 7 bases left between them. In DNA form, the CDR3 reads TGTGCCAGCAGTGATTCAGCCAGCAATCAGCCCCAGCATTTT. This gives the protein CASSDSASNQPQHF.

Only one count was recorded for this clone. The chain recombines TRBV7-6 with TRBJ2-1; tentative D call: TRBD2 (6 bases). Looked up from germline, CDR1 is SGHVS and CDR2 is FNYEAQ. Trimming cost V 5 bases and J 10 bases, with 18 bases left between them. The CDR3 spans 14 residues. The CDR3: CASSPGVEGPEQFF. For the CDR3, the DNA is TGTGCCAGCAGCCCGGGGGTGGAGGGGCCAGAGCAGTTCTTC. The variable domain in full, completed from reference TRBV7-6 and TRBJ2-1, reads GAGVSQSPRYKVTKRGQDVALRCDPISGHVSLYWYRQALGQGPEFLTYFNYEAQQDKSGLPNDRFSAERPEGSISTLTIQRTEQRDSAMYRCASSPGVEGPEQFFGPGTRLTVL.

V and J are TRBV30 and TRBJ2-3; 10 bases line up with TRBD2. Germline values: CDR1 GTSNPN, CDR2 SVGIG (reference sequence). The trim removed 5 bases at V and 2 bases at J, leaving 19 bases unmatched. The CDR3 is 19 amino acids. DNA for the CDR3: TGTGCCTGGTTGGGCCCCAGCGGGAGGGTATTAACCACCACAGATACGCAGTATTTT. This gives the protein CAWLGPSGRVLTTTDTQYF.

The chain employs TRBV7-9 and TRBJ2-7; D may match TRBD1 or TRBD2 (5 bases each). The CDR3 has 13 residues. Germline V gene sequence: CDR1 SEHNR, CDR2 FQNEAQ (reference sequence). V was trimmed by 5 bases and J by 2 bases, leaving 10 bases between them. CDR3 nucleotides: TGTGCCAGCAGCACCGGGACCCCCTACGAGCAGTACTTC. Its translation: CASSTGTPYEQYF. The full variable domain, with the rest looked up from reference TRBV7-9 and TRBJ2-7, is DTGVSQNPRHKITKRGQNVTFRCDPISEHNRLYWYRQTLGQGPEFLTYFQNEAQLEKSRLLSDRFSAERPKGSFSTLEIQRTEQGDSAMYLCASSTGTPYEQYFGPGTRLTVT.

The chain recombines TRBV13 with TRBJ2-7; D is uncertain. The CDR3 covers 15 residues. V was trimmed by 5 bases and J by 0 bases, leaving 14 bases between them. Per the germline V gene, CDR1 is PRHDT and CDR2 is FYEKMQ (reference sequence). This CDR3 reads CASSTSETSSYEQYF. CDR3 coding DNA: TGTGCCAGCAGCACGAGTGAAACCAGCTCCTACGAGCAGTACTTC.

The V gene is TRBV28, the J gene TRBJ1-3; D is undetermined. Germline V lookup: CDR1 MDHEN, CDR2 SYDVKM. V was clipped by 8 bases and J by 0 bases, with 11 bases between them. The length of the CDR3 is 14 residues. The CDR3, as DNA: TGTGCCAGCCGTTCAGGAAGCTCTGGAAACACCATATATTTT. Amino acid sequence: CASRSGSSGNTIYF. Full variable domain (missing parts from reference TRBV28 and TRBJ1-3): DVKVTQSSRYLVKRTGEKVFLECVQDMDHENMFWYRQDPGLGLRLIYFSYDVKMKEKGDIPEGYSVSREKKERFSLILESASTNQTSMYLCASRSGSSGNTIYFGEGSWLTVV.

This clone occurred once. CDR3 nucleotides: TGTGCCAGCAGTTACGGCAGCGCCGGTTACGAGCAGTACTTC. Translated: CASSYGSAGYEQYF. The chain recombines TRBV6-5 with TRBJ2-7; D ambiguous. CDR1 and CDR2 from the germline V gene are MNHEY and SVGAGI. This CDR3 region has 14 residues. Trimming left V 2 bases short and J 4 bases short, with 12 bases between.

The chain combines TRBV7-6 with TRBJ2-5; 7 bases line up with TRBD2. The V segment lost 4 bases and the J segment 4 bases; nucleotides outside the gene matches: 9. There are 15 residues in the CDR3. Germline values: CDR1 SGHVS, CDR2 FNYEAQ. CDR3: CASSSLDSSGETQYF. CDR3 bases: TGTGCCAGCAGCTCCTTGGACTCTAGCGGAGAGACCCAGTACTTC.

The V gene is TRBV10-1, the J gene TRBJ1-1, with D possibly TRBD1 on 6 matching bases. V was trimmed by 0 bases and J by 5 bases, leaving 16 bases between them. CDR3 length: 16 residues. The germline gives CDR1 WNHNN, CDR2 SYGVQD (reference sequence). Here the CDR3 reads CASSESRGEERTEAFF. The CDR3 bases are TGCGCCAGCAGTGAGTCGAGGGGGGAGGAGCGGACTGAAGCTTTCTTT.

J is TRBJ2-1 and V is TRBV11-3, with 7 bases aligning to TRBD2. The CDR3 is made up of 18 amino acids. The germline V gene has CDR1 SGHNT and CDR2 YENEEA. With 2 bases clipped from V and 0 bases from J, the junction kept 10 bases outside the gene matches. The CDR3 nucleotides are TGTGCCAGCAGCTTAATCCCGCGGGAGAGGAGCTCCTACAATGAGCAGTTCTTC. Protein product: CASSLIPRERSSYNEQFF. Complete variable domain (other parts from reference TRBV11-3 and TRBJ2-1): EAGVVQSPRYKIIEKKQPVAFWCNPISGHNTLYWYLQNLGQGPELLIRYENEEAVDDSQLPKDRFSAERLKGVDSTLKIQPAELGDSAVYLCASSLIPRERSSYNEQFFGPGTRLTVL.

The chain has TRBV2 and TRBJ1-6; D is undetermined. Trimming removed 2 bases from V and 0 bases from J, with 11 bases in between. Per the germline V gene, CDR1 is SNHLY and CDR2 is FYNNEI. The CDR3 is made up of 17 amino acids. The CDR3 loop reads CASSESGPSSYNSPLHF. In nucleotides, the CDR3 is TGTGCCAGCAGTGAAAGTGGCCCTAGCTCCTATAATTCACCCCTCCACTTT.

This sequence joins TRBV7-9 and TRBJ2-1, with D possibly TRBD1 on 7 matching bases. Per germline, CDR1 SEHNR and CDR2 FQNEAQ (reference sequence). V was pared by 4 bases and J by 8 bases, with 18 bases between. CDR3 length: 15 residues. Here the CDR3 reads CASSWTRGANDEQFF. Here the CDR3 DNA reads TGTGCCAGCAGCTGGACCAGGGGGGCAAATGATGAGCAGTTCTTC. Drawing the rest from reference TRBV7-9 and TRBJ2-1, the complete variable domain is DTGVSQNPRHKITKRGQNVTFRCDPISEHNRLYWYRQTLGQGPEFLTYFQNEAQLEKSRLLSDRFSAERPKGSFSTLEIQRTEQGDSAMYLCASSWTRGANDEQFFGPGTRLTVL.